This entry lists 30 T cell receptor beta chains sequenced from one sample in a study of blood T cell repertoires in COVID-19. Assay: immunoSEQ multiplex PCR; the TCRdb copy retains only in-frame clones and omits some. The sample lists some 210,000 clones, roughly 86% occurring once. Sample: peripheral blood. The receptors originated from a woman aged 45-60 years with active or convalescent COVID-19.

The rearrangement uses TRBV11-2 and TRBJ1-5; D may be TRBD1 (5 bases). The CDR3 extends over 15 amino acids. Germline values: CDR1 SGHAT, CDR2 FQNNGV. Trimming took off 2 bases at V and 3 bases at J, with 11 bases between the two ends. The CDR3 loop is CASSLSDSSNQPQHF. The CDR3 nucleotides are TGTGCCAGCAGCTTATCCGACAGTTCCAATCAGCCCCAGCATTTT.

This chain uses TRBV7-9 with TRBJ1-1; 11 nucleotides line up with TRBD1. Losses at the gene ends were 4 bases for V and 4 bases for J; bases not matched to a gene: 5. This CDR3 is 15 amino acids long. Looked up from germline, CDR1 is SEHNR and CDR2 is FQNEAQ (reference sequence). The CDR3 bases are TGTGCCAGCAGCTCCTGGACAGGGGGCTCCACTGAAGCTTTCTTT. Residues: CASSSWTGGSTEAFF.

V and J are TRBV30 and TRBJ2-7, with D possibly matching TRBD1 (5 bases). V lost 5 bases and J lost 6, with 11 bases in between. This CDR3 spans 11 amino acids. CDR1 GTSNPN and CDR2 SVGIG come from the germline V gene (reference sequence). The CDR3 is CAWVRESEQYF. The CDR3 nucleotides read TGTGCCTGGGTCAGGGAAAGCGAGCAGTACTTC.

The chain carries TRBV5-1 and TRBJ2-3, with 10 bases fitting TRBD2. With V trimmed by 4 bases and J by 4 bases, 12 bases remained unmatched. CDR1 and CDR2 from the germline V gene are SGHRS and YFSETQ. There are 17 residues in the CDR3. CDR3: CASSRGGSGGIADTQYF. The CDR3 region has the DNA TGCGCCAGCAGCCGGGGTGGTAGCGGGGGGATCGCAGATACGCAGTATTTT.

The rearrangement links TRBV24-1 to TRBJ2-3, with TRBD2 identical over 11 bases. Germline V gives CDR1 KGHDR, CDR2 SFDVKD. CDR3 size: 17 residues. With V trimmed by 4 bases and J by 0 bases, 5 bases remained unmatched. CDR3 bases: TGTGCCACCAGTGAACTTGCTAGCGGGAGGAGCACAGATACGCAGTATTTT. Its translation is CATSELASGRSTDTQYF.

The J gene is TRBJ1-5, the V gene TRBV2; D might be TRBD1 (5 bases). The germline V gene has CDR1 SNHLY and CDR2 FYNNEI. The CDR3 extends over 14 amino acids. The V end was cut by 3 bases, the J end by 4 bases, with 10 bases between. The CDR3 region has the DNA TGTGCCAGCAGTGATGGGGGGGGAAATCAGCCCCAGCATTTT. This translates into CASSDGGGNQPQHF.

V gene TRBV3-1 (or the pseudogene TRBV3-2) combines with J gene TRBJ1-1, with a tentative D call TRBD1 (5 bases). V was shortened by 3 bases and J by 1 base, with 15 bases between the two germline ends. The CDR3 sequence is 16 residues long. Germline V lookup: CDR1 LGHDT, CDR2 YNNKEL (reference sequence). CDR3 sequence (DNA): TGTGCCAGCAGCCACGTTCCGGGGACTACGAACACTGAAGCTTTCTTT. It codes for CASSHVPGTTNTEAFF.

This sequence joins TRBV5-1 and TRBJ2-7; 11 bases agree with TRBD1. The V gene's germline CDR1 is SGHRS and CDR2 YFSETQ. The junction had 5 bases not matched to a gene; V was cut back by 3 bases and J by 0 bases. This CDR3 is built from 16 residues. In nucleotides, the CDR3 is TGCGCCAGCAGCTCCACCGGGACAGGGGGCTCCTACGAGCAGTACTTC. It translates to CASSSTGTGGSYEQYF.

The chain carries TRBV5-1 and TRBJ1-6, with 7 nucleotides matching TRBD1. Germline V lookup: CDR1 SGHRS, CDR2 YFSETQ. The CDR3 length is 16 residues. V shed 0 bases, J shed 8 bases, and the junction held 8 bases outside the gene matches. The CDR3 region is CASSLAPQGIDSPLHF. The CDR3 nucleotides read TGCGCCAGCAGCTTGGCCCCACAGGGGATAGATTCACCCCTCCACTTT.

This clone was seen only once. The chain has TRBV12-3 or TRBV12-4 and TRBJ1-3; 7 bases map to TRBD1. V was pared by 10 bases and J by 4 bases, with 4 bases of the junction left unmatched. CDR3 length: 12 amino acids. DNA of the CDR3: TGTGCCACCAAGGGACAGGGAAACACCATATATTTT. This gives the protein CATKGQGNTIYF.

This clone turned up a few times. CDR3 sequence: CASSEIRGHQPQHF. CDR3 sequence (DNA): TGTGCCAGCAGTGAAATCAGGGGTCATCAGCCCCAGCATTTT. This chain links TRBV6-1 with TRBJ1-5, with D perhaps TRBD1 (6 bases). This CDR3 has 14 residues. CDR1 is MNHNS and CDR2 is SASEGT in the germline V gene. V shed 2 bases and J shed 5 bases, with 10 bases lying between them.

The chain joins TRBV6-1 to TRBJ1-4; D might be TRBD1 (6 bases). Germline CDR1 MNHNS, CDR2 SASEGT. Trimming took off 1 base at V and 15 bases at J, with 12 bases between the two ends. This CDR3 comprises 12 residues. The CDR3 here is CASSEDQGWVFF. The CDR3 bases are TGTGCCAGCAGTGAAGATCAGGGGTGGGTGTTTTTT.

The CDR3 DNA reads TGTGCCAGCAGCATCCGACAGGGAACGGCTGGGGCCAACGTCCTGACTTTC. Its protein product is CASSIRQGTAGANVLTF. V gene TRBV11-2 combines with J gene TRBJ2-6; 7 nucleotides align to TRBD1. V shed 5 bases, J shed 2 bases, and the junction held 9 bases outside the gene matches. Germline assignment: CDR1 SGHAT and CDR2 FQNNGV. The CDR3 sequence is 17 residues long. Based on the CDR3 plus reference TRBV11-2 and TRBJ2-6, the full variable domain is EAGVAQSPRYKIIEKRQSVAFWCNPISGHATLYWYQQILGQGPKLLIQFQNNGVVDDSQLPKDRFSAERLKGVDSTLKIQPAKLEDSAVYLCASSIRQGTAGANVLTFGAGSRLTVL.

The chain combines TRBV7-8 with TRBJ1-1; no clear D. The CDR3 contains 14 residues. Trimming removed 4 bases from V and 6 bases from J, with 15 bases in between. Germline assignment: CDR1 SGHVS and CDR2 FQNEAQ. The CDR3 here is CASSSTEGRAEAFF. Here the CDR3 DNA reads TGTGCCAGCAGCTCTACCGAGGGTAGGGCTGAAGCTTTCTTT.

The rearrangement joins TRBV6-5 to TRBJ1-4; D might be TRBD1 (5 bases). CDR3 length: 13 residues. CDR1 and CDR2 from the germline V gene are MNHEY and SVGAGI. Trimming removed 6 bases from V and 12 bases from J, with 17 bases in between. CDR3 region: CASSPQGRGELFF. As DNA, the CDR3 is TGTGCCAGCAGCCCACAAGGCCGGGGGGAACTGTTTTTT.

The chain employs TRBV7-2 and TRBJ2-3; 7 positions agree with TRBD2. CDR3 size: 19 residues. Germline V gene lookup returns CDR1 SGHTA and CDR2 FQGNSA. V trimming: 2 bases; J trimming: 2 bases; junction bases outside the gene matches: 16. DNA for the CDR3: TGTGCCAGCAGCTTATGGCCAGGGAGCGGGAACCTTCCCACAGATACGCAGTATTTT. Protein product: CASSLWPGSGNLPTDTQYF.

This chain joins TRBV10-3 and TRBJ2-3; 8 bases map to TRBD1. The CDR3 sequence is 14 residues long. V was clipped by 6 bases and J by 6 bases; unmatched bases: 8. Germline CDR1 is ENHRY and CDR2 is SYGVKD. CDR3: CAISQGAGADTQYF. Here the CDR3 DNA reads TGTGCCATCAGCCAGGGGGCCGGAGCGGATACGCAGTATTTT.

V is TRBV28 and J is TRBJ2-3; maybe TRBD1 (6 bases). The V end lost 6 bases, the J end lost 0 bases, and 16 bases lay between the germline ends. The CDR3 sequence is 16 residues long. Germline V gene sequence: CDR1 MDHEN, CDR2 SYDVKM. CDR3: CASSTPDRTSTDTQYF. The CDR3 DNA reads TGTGCCAGCAGCACGCCTGACAGGACTAGCACAGATACGCAGTATTTT.

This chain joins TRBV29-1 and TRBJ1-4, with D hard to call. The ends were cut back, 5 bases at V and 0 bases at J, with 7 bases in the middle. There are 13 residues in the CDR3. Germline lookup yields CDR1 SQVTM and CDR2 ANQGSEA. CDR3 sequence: CSVQRATNEKLFF. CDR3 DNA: TGCAGCGTTCAAAGAGCAACTAATGAAAAACTGTTTTTT.

Here the CDR3 DNA reads TGTGCCACCAGTGATTCTGGGGCGGGGGGGTACAATCAGCCCCAGCATTTT. Its translation is CATSDSGAGGYNQPQHF. This chain joins TRBV24-1 and TRBJ1-5; D possibly corresponds to TRBD1 (5 bases). Trimming removed 2 bases at V and 3 bases at J, with 16 bases between. This CDR3 contains 17 residues. Germline V gene lookup returns CDR1 KGHDR and CDR2 SFDVKD.

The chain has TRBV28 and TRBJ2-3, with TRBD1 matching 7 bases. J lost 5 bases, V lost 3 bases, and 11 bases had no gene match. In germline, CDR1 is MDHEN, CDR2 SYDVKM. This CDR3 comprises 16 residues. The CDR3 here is CASSFPLQGQLDTQYF. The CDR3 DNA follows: TGTGCCAGCAGTTTTCCTTTACAGGGACAGTTAGATACGCAGTATTTT.

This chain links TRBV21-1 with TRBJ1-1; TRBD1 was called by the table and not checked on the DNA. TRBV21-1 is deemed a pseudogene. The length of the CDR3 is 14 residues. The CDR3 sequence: CASTWGRSYTEAFF. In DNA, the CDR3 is TGTGCCAGCACCTGGGGGCGATCGTACACTGAAGCTTTCTTT.

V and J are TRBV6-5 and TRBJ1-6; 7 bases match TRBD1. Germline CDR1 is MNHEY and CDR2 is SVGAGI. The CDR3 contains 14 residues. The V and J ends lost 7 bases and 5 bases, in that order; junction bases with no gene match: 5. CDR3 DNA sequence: TGTGCCAGCATGCCGGGGACAGATAATTCACCCCTCCACTTT. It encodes CASMPGTDNSPLHF.

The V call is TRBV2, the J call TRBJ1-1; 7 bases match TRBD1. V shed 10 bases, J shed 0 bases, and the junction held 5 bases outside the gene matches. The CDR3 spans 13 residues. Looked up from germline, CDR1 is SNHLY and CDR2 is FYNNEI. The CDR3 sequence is CAIHRGMNTEAFF. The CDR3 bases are TGTGCCATTCACAGGGGAATGAACACTGAAGCTTTCTTT.

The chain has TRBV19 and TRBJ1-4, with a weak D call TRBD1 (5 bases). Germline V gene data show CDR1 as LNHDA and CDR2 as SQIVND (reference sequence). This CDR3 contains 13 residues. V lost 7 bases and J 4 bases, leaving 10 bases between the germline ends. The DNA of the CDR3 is TGTGCCAGTAAAAGGACAAATAATGAAAAACTGTTTTTT. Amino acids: CASKRTNNEKLFF.

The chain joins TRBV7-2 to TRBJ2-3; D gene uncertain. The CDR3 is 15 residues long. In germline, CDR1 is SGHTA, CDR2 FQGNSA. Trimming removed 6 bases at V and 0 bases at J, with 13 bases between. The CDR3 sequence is CASSSRPSSTDTQYF. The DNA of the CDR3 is TGTGCCAGCAGTTCCCGTCCCTCCAGCACAGATACGCAGTATTTT.

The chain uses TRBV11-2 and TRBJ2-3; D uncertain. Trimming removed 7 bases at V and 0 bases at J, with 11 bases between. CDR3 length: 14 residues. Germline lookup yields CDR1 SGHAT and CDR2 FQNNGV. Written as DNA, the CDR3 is TGTGCCAGCAAACACCCGCTTAGCACAGATACGCAGTATTTT. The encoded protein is CASKHPLSTDTQYF. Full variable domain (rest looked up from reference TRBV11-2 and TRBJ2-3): EAGVAQSPRYKIIEKRQSVAFWCNPISGHATLYWYQQILGQGPKLLIQFQNNGVVDDSQLPKDRFSAERLKGVDSTLKIQPAKLEDSAVYLCASKHPLSTDTQYFGPGTRLTVL.

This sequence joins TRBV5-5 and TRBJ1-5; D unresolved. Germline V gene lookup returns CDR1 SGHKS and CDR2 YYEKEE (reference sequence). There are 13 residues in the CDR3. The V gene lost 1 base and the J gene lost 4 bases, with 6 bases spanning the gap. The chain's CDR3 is CASSLSVNQPQHF. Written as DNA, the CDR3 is TGTGCCAGCAGCTTGTCCGTAAATCAGCCCCAGCATTTT.

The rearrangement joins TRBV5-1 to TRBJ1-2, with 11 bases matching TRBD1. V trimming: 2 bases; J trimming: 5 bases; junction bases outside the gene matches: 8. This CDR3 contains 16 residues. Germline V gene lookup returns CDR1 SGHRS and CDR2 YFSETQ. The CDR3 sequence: CASSFGQGALGYGYTF. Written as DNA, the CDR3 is TGCGCCAGCAGCTTTGGACAGGGGGCCCTGGGGTATGGCTACACCTTC.

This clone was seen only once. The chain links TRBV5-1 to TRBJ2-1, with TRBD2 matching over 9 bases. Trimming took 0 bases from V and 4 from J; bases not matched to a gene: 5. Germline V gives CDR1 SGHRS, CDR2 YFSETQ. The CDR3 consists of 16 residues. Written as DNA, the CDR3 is TGCGCCAGCAGCTTGGGAGCGGGGGGCCGATACAATGAGCAGTTCTTC. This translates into CASSLGAGGRYNEQFF.